These T cell receptor beta chains were read from a single sample in a study of CXCR3-negative and CXCR3-positive naive CD8 T cells. Using the 5' RACE reads, TCRdb records one entry per CDR3 protein without DNA. This table lists about 56,000 distinct CDR3 sequences. Sequenced input: memory CD8+ T cells from blood. These receptors originate from a human donor in good health. Some clones in this sample may be carry-over from other donors' samples. Both conserved end residues are part of each CDR3. The size entry is marked missing in some rows and otherwise reads once, few, many or a size class.

>TRBV29-1|TRBJ2-7|NA
CSAEFSGTSYEQYF
>TRBV3-1|TRBJ2-7|NA
CASSQERQGAYEQYF
>TRBV27|TRBJ2-7|NA
CASSFTGGRPYEQYF
>TRBV27|TRBJ2-2|NA
CASSLLAETGELFF
>TRBV5-5|TRBJ2-3|NA
CASSFQGTDTQYF
>TRBV29-1|TRBJ1-2|NA
CSVLGQGANGYTF
>TRBV6-5|TRBJ2-3|medium-sized
CASSYSPGLGADTQYF
>TRBV28|TRBJ2-5|NA
CARSFRLAGALGETQYF
>TRBV29-1|TRBJ2-7|NA
CSISGRSYEQYF
>TRBV7-2|TRBJ1-1|NA
CASSFLSPTEAFF
>TRBV7-8|TRBJ2-2|NA
CASSPHGSSETGELFF
>TRBV7-9|TRBJ2-1|NA
CATVLSSYNEQFF
>TRBV6-6|TRBJ2-7|NA
CASSQDAYEQYF
>TRBV2|TRBJ2-5|NA
CASSTGQGLLETQYF
>TRBV20-1|TRBJ2-7|NA
CSARGPGGSGTEQYF
>TRBV27|TRBJ1-5|NA
CASSLGGFPYQPQHF
>TRBV27|TRBJ2-1|NA
CASSSTSECLYNEQFF
>TRBV2|TRBJ2-5|NA
CASSEGRAEETQYF
>TRBV10-2|TRBJ2-1|NA
CASMLGYNEQFF
>TRBV5-1|TRBJ1-1|NA
CASSWGTGSTDEAFF
>TRBV19|TRBJ2-7|NA
CASSEGGFSYEQYF
>TRBV4-3|TRBJ1-2|NA
CASSQDRENYGYTF
>TRBV27|TRBJ1-5|NA
CASRLASGQPQHF
>TRBV7-9|TRBJ2-7|NA
CASSLRTGGYEQYF
>TRBV12-3/TRBV12-4|TRBJ2-1|NA
CASSLYRLAGVDNEQFF
>TRBV28|TRBJ2-3|NA
CASTGRPSTDTQYF
>TRBV20-1|TRBJ2-7|NA
CSARDESGGTFSYEQYF
>TRBV7-9|TRBJ2-7|NA
CASSPSGDYEQYF
>TRBV7-2|TRBJ2-7|NA
CASSSLGSGEQYF
>TRBV29-1|TRBJ2-2|NA
CSATGAGGELFF
>TRBV29-1|TRBJ2-7|NA
CSVDGDADEQYF
>TRBV29-1|TRBJ2-7|NA
CSVLSGVFSYEQYF
>TRBV10-2|TRBJ1-4|NA
CASSVYREEEKLFF
>TRBV7-3|TRBJ1-3|NA
CASSSSERSGNTIYF
>TRBV11-2|TRBJ2-3|NA
CASSLEADTQYF
>TRBV6-5|TRBJ2-5|NA
CASSYVRVGETQYF
>TRBV28|TRBJ1-5|NA
CASSLGVRSGQPQHF
>TRBV15|TRBJ2-1|NA
CATSRETGGHNEQFF
>TRBV7-8|TRBJ1-1|NA
CASSLVEAQSEAFF
>TRBV28|TRBJ2-5|NA
CASSLEDREQETQYF
>TRBV29-1|TRBJ2-1|NA
CSVIAGPYYNEQFF
>TRBV12-3/TRBV12-4|TRBJ2-3|NA
CASKGLAGAQYF
>TRBV14|TRBJ2-7|NA
CASSQAPADEQYF
>TRBV14|TRBJ2-1|NA
CASSFLAEVSYNEQFF
>TRBV4-1|TRBJ1-2|NA
CASSQERSLVDYGYTF
>TRBV7-9|TRBJ2-3|NA
CASSTASGGTTDTQYF
>TRBV7-9|TRBJ2-1|NA
CASSPNPSGGEQFF
>TRBV3-1|TRBJ2-7|NA
CASSQDIRAARDYEQYF
>TRBV20-1|TRBJ1-2|medium-sized
CSARVEDYGYTF
>TRBV6-2/TRBV6-3|TRBJ2-3|NA
CASLFTDTQYF
>TRBV20-1|TRBJ2-7|NA
CSVDYGGGSSYEQYF
>TRBV7-9|TRBJ2-7|NA
CASSMGQPYEQYF
>TRBV4-3|TRBJ2-3|NA
CASSQDGDASGFDVQYF